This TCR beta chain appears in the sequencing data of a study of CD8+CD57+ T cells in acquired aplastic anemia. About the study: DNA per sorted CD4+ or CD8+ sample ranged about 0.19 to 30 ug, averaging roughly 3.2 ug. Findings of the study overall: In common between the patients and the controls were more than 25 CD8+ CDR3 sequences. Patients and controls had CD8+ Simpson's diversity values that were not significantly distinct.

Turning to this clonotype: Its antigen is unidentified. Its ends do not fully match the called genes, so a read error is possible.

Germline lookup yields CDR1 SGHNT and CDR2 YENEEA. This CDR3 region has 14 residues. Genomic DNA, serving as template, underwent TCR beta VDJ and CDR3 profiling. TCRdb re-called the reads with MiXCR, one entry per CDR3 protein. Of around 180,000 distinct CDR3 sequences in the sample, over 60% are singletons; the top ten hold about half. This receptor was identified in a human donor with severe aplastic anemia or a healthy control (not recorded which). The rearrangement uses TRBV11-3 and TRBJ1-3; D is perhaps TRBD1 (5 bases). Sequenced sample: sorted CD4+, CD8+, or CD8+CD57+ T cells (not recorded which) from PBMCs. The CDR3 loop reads CTSSFPGTGNTIHF. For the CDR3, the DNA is TGTACCAGCAGCTTCCCTGGGACCGGAAACACCATACATTTT.